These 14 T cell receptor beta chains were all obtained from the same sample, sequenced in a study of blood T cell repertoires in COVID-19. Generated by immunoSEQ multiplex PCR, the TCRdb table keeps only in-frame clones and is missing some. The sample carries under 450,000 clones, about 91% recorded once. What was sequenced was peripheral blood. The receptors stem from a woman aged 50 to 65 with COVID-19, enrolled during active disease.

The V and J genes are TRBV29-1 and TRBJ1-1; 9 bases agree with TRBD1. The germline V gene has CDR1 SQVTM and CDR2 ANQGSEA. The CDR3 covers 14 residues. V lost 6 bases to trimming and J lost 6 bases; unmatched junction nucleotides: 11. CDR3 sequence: CSVSDRGDFAEAFF. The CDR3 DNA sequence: TGCAGCGTGTCGGACAGGGGAGATTTCGCTGAAGCTTTCTTT.

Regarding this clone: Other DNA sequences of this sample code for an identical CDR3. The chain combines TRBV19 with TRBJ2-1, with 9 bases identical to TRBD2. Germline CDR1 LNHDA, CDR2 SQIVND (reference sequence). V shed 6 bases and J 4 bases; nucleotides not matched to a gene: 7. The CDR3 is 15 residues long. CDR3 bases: TGTGCCAGTAGCCGAAGCGGGGGGACATACAATGAGCAGTTCTTC. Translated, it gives CASSRSGGTYNEQFF.

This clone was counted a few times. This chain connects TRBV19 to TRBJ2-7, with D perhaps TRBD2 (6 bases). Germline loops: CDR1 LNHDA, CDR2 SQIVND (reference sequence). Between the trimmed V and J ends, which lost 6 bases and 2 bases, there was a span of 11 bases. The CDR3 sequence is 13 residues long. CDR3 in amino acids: CASSRDLPYEQYF. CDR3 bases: TGTGCCAGTAGCCGGGACTTGCCCTACGAGCAGTACTTC.

CDR3 in amino acids: CATISRALVGQPQHF. In DNA, the CDR3 is TGTGCCACCATCAGCAGGGCCTTAGTAGGTCAGCCCCAGCATTTT. This chain connects TRBV24-1 to TRBJ1-5; TRBD1 is a possible D gene (5 bases). Germline assignment: CDR1 KGHDR and CDR2 SFDVKD. V was trimmed by 8 bases and J by 6 bases, leaving 19 bases between them. CDR3 size: 15 residues.

CDR3 sequence reads: CASSFTGTSKFF. For the CDR3, the DNA is TGTGCCAGCAGCTTCACCGGGACTAGTAAGTTCTTC. V gene TRBV7-3 combines with J gene TRBJ2-1; 8 bases align to TRBD2. V gave up 3 bases and J gave up 14 bases; unmatched junction bases: 6. Germline values: CDR1 SGHTA, CDR2 FQGTGA. The CDR3 runs to 12 residues.

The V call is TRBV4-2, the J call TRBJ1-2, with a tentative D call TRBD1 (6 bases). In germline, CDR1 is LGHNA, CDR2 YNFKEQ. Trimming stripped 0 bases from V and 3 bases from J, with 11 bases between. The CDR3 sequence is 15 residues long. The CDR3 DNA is TGTGCCAGCAGCCAAGATCGGGACAACGACTATGGCTACACCTTC. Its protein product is CASSQDRDNDYGYTF.

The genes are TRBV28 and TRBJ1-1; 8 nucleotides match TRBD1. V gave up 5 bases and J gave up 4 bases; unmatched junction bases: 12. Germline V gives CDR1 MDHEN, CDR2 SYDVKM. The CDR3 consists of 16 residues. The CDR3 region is CASSPTGQGGSTEAFF. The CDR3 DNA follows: TGTGCCAGCAGTCCTACCGGACAGGGAGGGAGCACTGAAGCTTTCTTT.

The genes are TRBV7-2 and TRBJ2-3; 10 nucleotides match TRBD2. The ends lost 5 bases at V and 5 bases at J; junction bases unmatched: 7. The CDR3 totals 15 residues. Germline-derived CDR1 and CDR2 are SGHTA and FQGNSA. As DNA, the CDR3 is TGTGCCAGCAGCCTTAGCGGGGGGTCTGTAGATACGCAGTATTTT. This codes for CASSLSGGSVDTQYF.

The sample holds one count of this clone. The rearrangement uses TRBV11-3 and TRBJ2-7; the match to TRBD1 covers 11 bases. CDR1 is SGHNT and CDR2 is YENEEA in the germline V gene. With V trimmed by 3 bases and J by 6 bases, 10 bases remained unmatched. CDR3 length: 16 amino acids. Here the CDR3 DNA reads TGTGCCAGCAGCTTGCGCGGGACAGGGGGGACGGGCGAGCAGTACTTC. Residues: CASSLRGTGGTGEQYF. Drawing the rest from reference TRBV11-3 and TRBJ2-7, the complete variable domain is EAGVVQSPRYKIIEKKQPVAFWCNPISGHNTLYWYLQNLGQGPELLIRYENEEAVDDSQLPKDRFSAERLKGVDSTLKIQPAELGDSAVYLCASSLRGTGGTGEQYFGPGTRLTVT.

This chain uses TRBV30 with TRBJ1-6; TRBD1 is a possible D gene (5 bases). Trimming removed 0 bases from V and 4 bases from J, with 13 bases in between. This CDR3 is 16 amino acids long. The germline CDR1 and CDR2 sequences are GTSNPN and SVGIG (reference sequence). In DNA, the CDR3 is TGTGCCTGGAGTGTAGGGGTTAAGGGGTATAATTCACCCCTCCACTTT. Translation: CAWSVGVKGYNSPLHF.

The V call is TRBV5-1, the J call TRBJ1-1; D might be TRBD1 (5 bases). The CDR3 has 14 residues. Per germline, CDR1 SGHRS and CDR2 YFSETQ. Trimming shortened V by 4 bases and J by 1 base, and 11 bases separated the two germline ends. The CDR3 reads CASSGRQQNTEAFF. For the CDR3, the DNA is TGCGCCAGCAGCGGAAGACAGCAGAACACTGAAGCTTTCTTT.

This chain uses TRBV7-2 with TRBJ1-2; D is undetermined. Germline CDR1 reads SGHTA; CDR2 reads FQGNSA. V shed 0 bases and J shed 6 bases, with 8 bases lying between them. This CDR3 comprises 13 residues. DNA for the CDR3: TGTGCCAGCAGCTTAGCGGCAGTTAATGGCTACACCTTC. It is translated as CASSLAAVNGYTF. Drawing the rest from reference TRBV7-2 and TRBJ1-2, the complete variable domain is GAGVSQSPSNKVTEKGKDVELRCDPISGHTALYWYRQSLGQGLEFLIYFQGNSAPDKSGLPSDRFSAERTGGSVSTLTIQRTQQEDSAVYLCASSLAAVNGYTFGSGTRLTVV.

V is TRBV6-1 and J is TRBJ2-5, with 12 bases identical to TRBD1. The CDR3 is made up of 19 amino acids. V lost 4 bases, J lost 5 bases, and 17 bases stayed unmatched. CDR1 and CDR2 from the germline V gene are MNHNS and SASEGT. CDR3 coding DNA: TGTGCCAGCAGTGCACCCGGGACAGGGGGCTACAAGCCGAGGGAGACCCAGTACTTC. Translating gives CASSAPGTGGYKPRETQYF.

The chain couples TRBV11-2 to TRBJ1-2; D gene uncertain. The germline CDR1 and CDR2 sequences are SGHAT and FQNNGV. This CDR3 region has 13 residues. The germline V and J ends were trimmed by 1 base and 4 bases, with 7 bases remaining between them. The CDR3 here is CASSLGGVYGYTF. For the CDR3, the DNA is TGTGCCAGCAGCTTAGGGGGAGTCTATGGCTACACCTTC.